The source of this T cell receptor beta chain is a study of PD-1 blockade in mismatch repair-deficient tumors. Study-wide context: Patients had fewer than 15 mismatch repair-deficient cancer types and were previously treated and progressing. Study-level findings and limits: Tumor-resident clones, often absent from pretreatment blood, expanded after pembrolizumab and then contracted.

The TCR-sequenced patients were a few responders to pembrolizumab. On this clone: The antigen is not known.

Method: immunoSEQ multiplex PCR; TCRdb's copy keeps in-frame clones and lacks some. The table shows fewer than 100,000 clones, with approximately 81% occurring only once. The germline gives CDR1 SGHRS, CDR2 YFSETQ. This CDR3 is built from 14 residues. V lost 3 bases and J 7 bases, leaving 13 bases between the germline ends. The TCR was taken from an adult with mismatch repair-deficient cancer. This chain connects TRBV5-1 to TRBJ2-2; tentatively, D is TRBD1 (6 bases). Sequencing used peripheral blood, obtained 12 weeks after starting pembrolizumab. CDR3 protein: CASSSGQGLGELFF. Here the CDR3 DNA reads TGCGCCAGCAGCTCAGGGCAGGGGCTCGGGGAGCTGTTTTTT.